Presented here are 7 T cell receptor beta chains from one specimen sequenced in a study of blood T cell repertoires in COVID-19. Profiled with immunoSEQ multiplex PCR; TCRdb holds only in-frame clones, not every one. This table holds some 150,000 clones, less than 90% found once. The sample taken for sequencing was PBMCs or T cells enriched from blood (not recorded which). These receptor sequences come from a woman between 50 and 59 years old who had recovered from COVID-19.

CDR3 region: CASTKAAIRSYNEQFF. The CDR3 coding sequence is TGTGCCAGCACGAAGGCGGCGATACGCTCCTACAATGAGCAGTTCTTC. This chain connects TRBV27 to TRBJ2-1; no firm D call. Germline V gene data show CDR1 as MNHEY and CDR2 as SMNVEV (reference sequence). V lost 7 bases and J 0 bases, leaving 16 bases between the germline ends. The CDR3 contains 16 residues.

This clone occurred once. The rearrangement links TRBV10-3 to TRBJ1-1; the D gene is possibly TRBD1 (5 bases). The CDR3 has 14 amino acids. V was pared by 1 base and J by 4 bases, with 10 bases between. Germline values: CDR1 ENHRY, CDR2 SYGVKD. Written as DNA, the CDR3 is TGTGCCATCAGTGAGTGGTGGACAACCACTGAAGCTTTCTTT. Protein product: CAISEWWTTTEAFF.

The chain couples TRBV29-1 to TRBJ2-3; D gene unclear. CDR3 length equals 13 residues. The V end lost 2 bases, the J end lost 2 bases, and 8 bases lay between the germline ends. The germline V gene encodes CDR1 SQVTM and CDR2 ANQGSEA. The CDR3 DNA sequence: TGCAGCGTTGAATCGGTAGACACAGATACGCAGTATTTT. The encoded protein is CSVESVDTDTQYF.

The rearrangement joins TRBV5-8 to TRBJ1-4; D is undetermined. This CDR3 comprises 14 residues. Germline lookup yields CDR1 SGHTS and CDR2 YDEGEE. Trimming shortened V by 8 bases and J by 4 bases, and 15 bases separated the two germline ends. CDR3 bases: TGTGCCAGGAACATACGACGGAGTAATGAAAAACTGTTTTTT. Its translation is CARNIRRSNEKLFF.

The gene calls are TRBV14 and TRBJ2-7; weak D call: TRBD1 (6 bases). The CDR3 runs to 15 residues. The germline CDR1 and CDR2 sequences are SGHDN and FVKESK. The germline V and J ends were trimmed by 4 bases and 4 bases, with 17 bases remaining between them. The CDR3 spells CASSLPLQGLYEQYV. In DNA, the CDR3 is TGTGCCAGCAGCCTTCCCTTACAGGGTCTGTACGAGCAGTACGTC.

CDR3 residues: CASSYNRVGNTEAFF. The CDR3 DNA is TGTGCCAGCAGCTACAACAGGGTGGGAAACACTGAAGCTTTCTTT. The chain employs TRBV7-2 and TRBJ1-1, with a possible D match to TRBD1 (6 bases). The V end lost 4 bases, the J end lost 2 bases, and 14 bases lay between the germline ends. This CDR3 spans 15 amino acids. Germline V CDR1 and CDR2: SGHTA, FQGNSA.

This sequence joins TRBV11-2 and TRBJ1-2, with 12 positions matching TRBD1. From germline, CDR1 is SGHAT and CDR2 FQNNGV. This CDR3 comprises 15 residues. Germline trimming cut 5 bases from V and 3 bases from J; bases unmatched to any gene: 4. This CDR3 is CASSPGTGGHYGYTF. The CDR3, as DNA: TGTGCCAGCAGCCCCGGGACAGGGGGCCACTATGGCTACACCTTC.